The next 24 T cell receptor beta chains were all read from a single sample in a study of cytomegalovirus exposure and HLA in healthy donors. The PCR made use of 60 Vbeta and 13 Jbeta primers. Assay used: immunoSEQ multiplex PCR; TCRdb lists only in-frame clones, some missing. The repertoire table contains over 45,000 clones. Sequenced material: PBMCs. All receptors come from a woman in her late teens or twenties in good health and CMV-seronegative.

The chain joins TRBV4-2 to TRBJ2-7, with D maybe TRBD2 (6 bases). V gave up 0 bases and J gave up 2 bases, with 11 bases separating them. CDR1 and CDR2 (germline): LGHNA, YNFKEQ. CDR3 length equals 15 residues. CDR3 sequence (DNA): TGTGCCAGCAGCCAAGAATTAGCGGAGGCCTACGAGCAGTACTTC. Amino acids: CASSQELAEAYEQYF.

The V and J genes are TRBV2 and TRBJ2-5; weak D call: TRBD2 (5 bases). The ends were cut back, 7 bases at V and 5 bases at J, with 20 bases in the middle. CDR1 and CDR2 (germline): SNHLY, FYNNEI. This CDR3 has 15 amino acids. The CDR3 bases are TGTGCCAGCACTTCTGGAGGTGGTTTGGCGGAGACCCAGTACTTC. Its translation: CASTSGGGLAETQYF.

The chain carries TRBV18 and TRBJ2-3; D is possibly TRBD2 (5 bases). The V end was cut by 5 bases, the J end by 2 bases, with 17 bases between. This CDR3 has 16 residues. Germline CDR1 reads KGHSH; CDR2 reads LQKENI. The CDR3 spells CASSSYAGLSTDTQYF. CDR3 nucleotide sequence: TGTGCCAGCTCATCTTATGCGGGCCTCTCCACAGATACGCAGTATTTT.

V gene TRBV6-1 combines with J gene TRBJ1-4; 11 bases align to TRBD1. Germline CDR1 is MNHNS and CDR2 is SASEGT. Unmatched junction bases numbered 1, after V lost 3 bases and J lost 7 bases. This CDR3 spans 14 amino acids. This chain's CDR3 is CASSEGQGVEKLFF. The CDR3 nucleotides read TGTGCCAGCAGTGAGGGACAGGGGGTTGAAAAACTGTTTTTT.

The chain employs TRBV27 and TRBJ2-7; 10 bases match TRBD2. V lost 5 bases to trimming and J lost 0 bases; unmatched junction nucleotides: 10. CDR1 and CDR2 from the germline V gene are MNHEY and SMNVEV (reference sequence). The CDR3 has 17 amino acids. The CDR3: CASSPTRLAGDSYEQYF. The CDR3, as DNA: TGTGCCAGCAGTCCGACGCGGCTAGCGGGGGACTCCTACGAGCAGTACTTC.

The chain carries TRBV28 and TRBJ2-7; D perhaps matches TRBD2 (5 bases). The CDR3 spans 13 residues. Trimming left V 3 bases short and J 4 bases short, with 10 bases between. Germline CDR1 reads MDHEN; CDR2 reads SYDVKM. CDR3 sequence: CASSLASLYEQYF. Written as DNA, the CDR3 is TGTGCCAGCAGTTTGGCTAGCCTGTACGAGCAGTACTTC.

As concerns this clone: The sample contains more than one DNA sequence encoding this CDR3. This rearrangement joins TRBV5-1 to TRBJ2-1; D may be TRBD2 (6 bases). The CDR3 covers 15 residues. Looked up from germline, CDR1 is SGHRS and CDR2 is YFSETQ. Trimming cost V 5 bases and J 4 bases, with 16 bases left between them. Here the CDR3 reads CASRLGLADYNEQFF. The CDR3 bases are TGCGCCAGCAGGCTTGGATTAGCGGATTACAATGAGCAGTTCTTC. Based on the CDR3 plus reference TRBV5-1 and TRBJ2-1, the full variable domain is KAGVTQTPRYLIKTRGQQVTLSCSPISGHRSVSWYQQTPGQGLQFLFEYFSETQRNKGNFPGRFSGRQFSNSRSEMNVSTLELGDSALYLCASRLGLADYNEQFFGPGTRLTVL.

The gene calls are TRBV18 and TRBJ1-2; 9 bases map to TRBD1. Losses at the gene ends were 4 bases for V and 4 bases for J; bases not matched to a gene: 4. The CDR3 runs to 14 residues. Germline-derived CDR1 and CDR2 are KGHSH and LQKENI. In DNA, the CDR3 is TGTGCCAGCTCACTACAGGGGGCTGGCTATGGCTACACCTTC. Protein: CASSLQGAGYGYTF.

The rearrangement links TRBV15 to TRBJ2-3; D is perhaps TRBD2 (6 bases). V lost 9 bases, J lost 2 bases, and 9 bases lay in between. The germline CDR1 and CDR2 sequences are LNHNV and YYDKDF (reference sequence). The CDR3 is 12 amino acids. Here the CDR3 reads CATAGFTDTQYF. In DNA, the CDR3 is TGTGCCACAGCGGGTTTCACAGATACGCAGTATTTT.

This CDR3 reads CASRLSAQETQYF. For the CDR3, the DNA is TGCGCCAGCAGACTTAGCGCGCAAGAGACCCAGTACTTC. The chain joins TRBV5-1 to TRBJ2-5; tentative D call: TRBD2 (5 bases). V was pared by 5 bases and J by 2 bases, with 10 bases between. The CDR3 is made up of 13 amino acids. In germline, CDR1 is SGHRS, CDR2 YFSETQ.

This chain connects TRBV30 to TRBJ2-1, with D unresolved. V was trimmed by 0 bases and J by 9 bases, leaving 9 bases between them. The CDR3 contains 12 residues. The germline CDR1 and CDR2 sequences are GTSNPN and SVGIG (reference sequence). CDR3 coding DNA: TGTGCCTGGAGTGTTGTGATTAGTGAGCAGTTCTTC. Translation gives CAWSVVISEQFF.

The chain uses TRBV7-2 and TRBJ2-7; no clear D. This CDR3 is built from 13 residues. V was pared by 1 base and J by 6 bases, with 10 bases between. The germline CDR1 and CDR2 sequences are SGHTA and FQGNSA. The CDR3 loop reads CASSLVVASEQYF. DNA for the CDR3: TGTGCCAGCAGCTTAGTGGTGGCATCCGAGCAGTACTTC.

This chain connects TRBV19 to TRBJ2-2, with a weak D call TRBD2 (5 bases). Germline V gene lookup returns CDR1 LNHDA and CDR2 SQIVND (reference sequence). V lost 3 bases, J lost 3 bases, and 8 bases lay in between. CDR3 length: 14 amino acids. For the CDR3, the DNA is TGTGCCAGTAGTATGTTCGGGGACACCGGGGAGCTGTTTTTT. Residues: CASSMFGDTGELFF.

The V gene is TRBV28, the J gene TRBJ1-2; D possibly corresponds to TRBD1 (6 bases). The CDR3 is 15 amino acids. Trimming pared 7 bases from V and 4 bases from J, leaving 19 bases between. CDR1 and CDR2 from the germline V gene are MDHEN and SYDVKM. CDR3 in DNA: TGTGCCAGCATCGATTACAGGGCCGGCTTCTATGGCTACACCTTC. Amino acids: CASIDYRAGFYGYTF.

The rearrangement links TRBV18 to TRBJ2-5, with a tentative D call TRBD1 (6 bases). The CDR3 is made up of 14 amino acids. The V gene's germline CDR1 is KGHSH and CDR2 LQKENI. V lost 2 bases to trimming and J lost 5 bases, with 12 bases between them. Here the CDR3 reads CASSPTDSSETQYF. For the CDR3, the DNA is TGTGCCAGCTCACCAACGGACAGTTCCGAGACCCAGTACTTC.

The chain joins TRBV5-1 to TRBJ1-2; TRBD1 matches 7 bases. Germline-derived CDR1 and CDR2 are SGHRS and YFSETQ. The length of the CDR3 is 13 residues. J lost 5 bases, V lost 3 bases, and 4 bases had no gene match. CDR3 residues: CASSSDRRYGYTF. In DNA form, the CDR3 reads TGCGCCAGCAGCTCGGACAGGAGGTATGGCTACACCTTC.

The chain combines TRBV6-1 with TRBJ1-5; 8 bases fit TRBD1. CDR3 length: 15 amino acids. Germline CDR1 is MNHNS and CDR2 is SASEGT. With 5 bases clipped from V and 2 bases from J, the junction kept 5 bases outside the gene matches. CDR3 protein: CASSRPTGGNQPQHF. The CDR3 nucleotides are TGTGCCAGCAGTAGACCGACAGGGGGCAATCAGCCCCAGCATTTT.

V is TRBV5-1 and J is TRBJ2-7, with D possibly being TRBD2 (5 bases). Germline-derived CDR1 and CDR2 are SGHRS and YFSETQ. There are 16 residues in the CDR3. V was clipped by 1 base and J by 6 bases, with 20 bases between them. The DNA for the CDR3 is TGCGCCAGCAGCTTGAGATTGGCGCAGAGGGCTGGCGAGCAGTACTTC. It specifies CASSLRLAQRAGEQYF.

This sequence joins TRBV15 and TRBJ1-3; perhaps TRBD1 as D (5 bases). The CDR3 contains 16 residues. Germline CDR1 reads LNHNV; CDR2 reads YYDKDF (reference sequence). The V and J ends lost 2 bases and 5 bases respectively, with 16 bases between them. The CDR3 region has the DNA TGTGCCACCAGCAGATGGGACTTGGCCGCCCGAAACACCATATATTTT. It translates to CATSRWDLAARNTIYF. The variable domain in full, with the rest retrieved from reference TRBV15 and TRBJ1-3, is DAMVIQNPRYQVTQFGKPVTLSCSQTLNHNVMYWYQQKSSQAPKLLFHYYDKDFNNEADTPDNFQSRRPNTSFCFLDIRSPGLGDTAMYLCATSRWDLAARNTIYFGEGSWLTVV.

CDR3 nucleotide sequence: TGTGCCAGCTCTCAGACTAGCGGGTACAATGAGCAGTTCTTC. Translated: CASSQTSGYNEQFF. The chain joins TRBV19 to TRBJ2-1; 10 bases are a match to TRBD2. J gave up 4 bases and V 9 bases, and 6 bases lay outside the gene matches. This CDR3 has 14 amino acids. From germline, CDR1 is LNHDA and CDR2 SQIVND (reference sequence).

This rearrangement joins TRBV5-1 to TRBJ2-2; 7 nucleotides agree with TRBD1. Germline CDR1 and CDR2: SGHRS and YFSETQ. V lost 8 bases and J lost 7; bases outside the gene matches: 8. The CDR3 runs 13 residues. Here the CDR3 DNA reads TGCGCCAGTCGGGACAGCCCGGGCGGGGAGCTGTTTTTT. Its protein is CASRDSPGGELFF.

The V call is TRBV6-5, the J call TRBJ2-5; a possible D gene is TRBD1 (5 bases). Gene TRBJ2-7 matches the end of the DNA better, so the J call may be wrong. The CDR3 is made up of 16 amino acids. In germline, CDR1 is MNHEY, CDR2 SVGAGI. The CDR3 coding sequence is TGTGCCAGCAGTTACTCGGCGCAGGGCTATCGCTACGAGCAGTACTTC. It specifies CASSYSAQGYRYEQYF.

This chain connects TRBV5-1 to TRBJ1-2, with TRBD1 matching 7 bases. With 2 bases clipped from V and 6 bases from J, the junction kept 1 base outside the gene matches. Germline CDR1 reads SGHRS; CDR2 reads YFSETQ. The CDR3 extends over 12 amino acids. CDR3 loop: CASSLQGHGYTF. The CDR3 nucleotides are TGCGCCAGCAGCTTACAGGGGCATGGCTACACCTTC.

CDR3 sequence (DNA): TGTGCCAGTAGTATGCGTACAGGATTCGGTTATGGCTACACCTTC. Its translation is CASSMRTGFGYGYTF. This rearrangement joins TRBV19 to TRBJ1-2, with D perhaps TRBD1 (5 bases). The ends were cut back, 3 bases at V and 5 bases at J, with 16 bases in the middle. CDR1 is LNHDA, CDR2 SQIVND, per germline (reference sequence). The CDR3 is 15 residues long.